Sequencing of this TCR beta chain was carried out in a study of blood T cell repertoires in COVID-19 (dated by TCRdb to the early 2020s). In terms of the full investigation: Samples covering the acute and convalescent phases of COVID-19 were provided by collaborators in the United States, Italy and Spain. The dataset comprised deeply sampled blood TCRbeta repertoires from subjects exposed to, actively infected with, or recovered from COVID-19. Where HLA class I and class II types were available, the types were taken from metadata supplied by the sample provider, not from assay-based typing. The sample metadata nearly always contained a de-identified subject ID, COVID-19 status, age in years and sex. The prospective study material was composed of cDNA or gDNA derived from T cells, B-cell-depleted T cells, or PBMCs. The samples were drawn from two sources: the first 160 participants of the ongoing ImmuneRACE study, and fewer than 1,500 subjects contributed by 6 global collaborators. The repertoires were made available in a free public database intended to serve as a resource for research on the immune response to SARS-CoV-2. What the authors observed across the whole study: The amount of clinical and demographic metadata varied by source and participant and was provided uncurated.

TCRbeta CDR3 regions were amplified from genomic DNA using the immunoSEQ Assay, a bias-controlled multiplex PCR. For the original study's pipeline: The number of nucleated cells in each sample was estimated by amplification of reference gene primers within the assay. To quantify the absolute abundance of each unique TCRbeta CDR3 rearrangement, sequence reads were collapsed and filtered. Productive Simpson clonality was computed per sample as the square root of Simpson's diversity index over productive rearrangements. TCRdb obtained this table from immuneACCESS and retained in-frame rearrangements with V and J assigned. These tables miss some clones; where compared with another copy, unresolved V genes account for less than half of the shortfall, and the remainder is unexplained. The V and J calls and the clone size are those of that table, but D and trimming were determined from the DNA. This sample holds roughly 200,000 clones; about 81% were observed only once. Around 9% of the sample is in the top ten clones.

Participants in the prospective study were aged 18 to 89 years, lived in over 20 United States geographic areas, and enrolled through a virtual design. In the prospective study, cohorts were assigned on the basis of participant-reported clinical history obtained from a screening survey and a study questionnaire. For ImmuneRACE Cohort 3, a participant was defined as recovered based on two consecutive negative NP/OP PCR tests, clearance by a healthcare professional, or resolution of symptoms. In the prospective study, mobile phlebotomists collected whole blood, serum and a nasopharyngeal or oropharyngeal swab from each participant. Over a roughly 2-month period, participants in the prospective study had the option of providing additional blood draws and questionnaires. Blood samples from the prospective study were shipped frozen or at room temperature prior to DNA extraction. A word on this clone: What antigen it recognizes has not been identified. No base-level quality is on record; no much larger clone is a single base apart.

There are 16 amino acids in the CDR3, from cysteine to phenylalanine inclusive. Only the CDR3 region is kept as DNA, spanning 48 bases read in frame from base 1. V gives up 4 bases and J gives up 5 bases, and the segment between their germline ends measures 21 bases. CDR1 SGDLS and CDR2 YYNGEE are derived from the germline V gene. The chain couples TRBV9 to TRBJ1-2; the D region possibly corresponds to TRBD1 (5 bases align). Material: PBMCs or T cells enriched from blood (not recorded which). The receptor was derived from a man aged 40-50 years who had recovered from COVID-19. The nucleotides are TGTGCCAGCAGCATCCACCCTGACAGACCTCTATATGGCTACACCTTC. It translates to CASSIHPDRPLYGYTF.